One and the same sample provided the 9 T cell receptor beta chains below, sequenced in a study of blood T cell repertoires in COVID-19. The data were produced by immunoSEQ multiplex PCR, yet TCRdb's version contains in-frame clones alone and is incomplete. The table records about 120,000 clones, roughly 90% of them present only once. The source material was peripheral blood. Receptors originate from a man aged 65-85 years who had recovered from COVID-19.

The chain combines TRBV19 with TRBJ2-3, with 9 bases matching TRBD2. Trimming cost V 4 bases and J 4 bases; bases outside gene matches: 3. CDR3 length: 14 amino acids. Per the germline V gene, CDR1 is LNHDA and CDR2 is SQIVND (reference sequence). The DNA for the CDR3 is TGTGCCAGTAGTAACAGCGGGAGGTCAGATACGCAGTATTTT. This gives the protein CASSNSGRSDTQYF.

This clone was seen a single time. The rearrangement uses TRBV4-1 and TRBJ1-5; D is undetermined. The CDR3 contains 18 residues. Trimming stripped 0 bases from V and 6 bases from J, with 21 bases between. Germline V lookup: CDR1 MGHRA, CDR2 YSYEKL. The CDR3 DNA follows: TGCGCCAGCAGCCAAGAGATCTTGGGTACCGGCAGAGGTCAGCCCCAGCATTTT. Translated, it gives CASSQEILGTGRGQPQHF.

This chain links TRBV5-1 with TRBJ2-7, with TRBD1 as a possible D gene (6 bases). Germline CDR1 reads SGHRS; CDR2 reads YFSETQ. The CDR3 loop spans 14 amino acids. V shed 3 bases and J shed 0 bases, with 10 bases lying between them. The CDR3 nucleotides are TGCGCCAGCAGCTCCCCGGGACACTCCTACGAGCAGTACTTC. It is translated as CASSSPGHSYEQYF.

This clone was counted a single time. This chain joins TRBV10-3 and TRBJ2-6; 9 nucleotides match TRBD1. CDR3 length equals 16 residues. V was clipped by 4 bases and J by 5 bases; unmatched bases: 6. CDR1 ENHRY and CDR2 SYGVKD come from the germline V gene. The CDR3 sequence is CAISAGQGSRANVLTF. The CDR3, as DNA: TGTGCCATCAGTGCGGGACAGGGAAGCCGGGCCAACGTCCTGACTTTC.

The CDR3 sequence is CASSPGTPRLHGTQYF. CDR3 DNA: TGTGCCAGCAGCCCCGGGACTCCCAGACTCCATGGTACGCAGTATTTT. V gene TRBV14 combines with J gene TRBJ2-3, with a possible D match to TRBD2 (6 bases). Germline V lookup: CDR1 SGHDN, CDR2 FVKESK. V lost 4 bases to trimming and J lost 8 bases, with 22 bases between them. The CDR3 spans 16 residues. Variable domain in full (rest from reference TRBV14 and TRBJ2-3): EAGVTQFPSHSVIEKGQTVTLRCDPISGHDNLYWYRRVMGKEIKFLLHFVKESKQDESGMPNNRFLAERTGGTYSTLKVQPAELEDSGVYFCASSPGTPRLHGTQYFGPGTRLTVL.

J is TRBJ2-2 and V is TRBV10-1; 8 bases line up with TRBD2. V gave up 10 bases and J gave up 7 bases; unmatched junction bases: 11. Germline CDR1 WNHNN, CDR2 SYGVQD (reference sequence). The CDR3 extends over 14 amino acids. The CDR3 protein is CATSAGLVNGELFF. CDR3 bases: TGCGCCACTTCCGCGGGACTAGTGAACGGGGAGCTGTTTTTT.

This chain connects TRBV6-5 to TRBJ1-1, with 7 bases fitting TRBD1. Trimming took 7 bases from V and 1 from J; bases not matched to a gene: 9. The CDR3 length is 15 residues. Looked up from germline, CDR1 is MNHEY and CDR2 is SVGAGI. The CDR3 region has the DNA TGTGCCAGCACCCCCCCTGGGACAGCGAACACTGAAGCTTTCTTT. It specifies CASTPPGTANTEAFF.

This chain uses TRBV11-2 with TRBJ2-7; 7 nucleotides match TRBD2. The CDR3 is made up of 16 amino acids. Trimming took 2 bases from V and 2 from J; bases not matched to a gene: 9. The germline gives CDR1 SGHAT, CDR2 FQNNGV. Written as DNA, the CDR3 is TGTGCCAGCAGCTTACGGCGCGGGAGTGGGGCCTACGAGCAGTACTTC. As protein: CASSLRRGSGAYEQYF.

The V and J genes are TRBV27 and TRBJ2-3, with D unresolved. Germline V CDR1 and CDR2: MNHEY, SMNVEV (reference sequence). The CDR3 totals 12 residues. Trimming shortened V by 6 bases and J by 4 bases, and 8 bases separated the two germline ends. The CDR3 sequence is CASRGSSDTQYF. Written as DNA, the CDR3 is TGTGCCAGCAGGGGCTCCTCAGATACGCAGTATTTT.